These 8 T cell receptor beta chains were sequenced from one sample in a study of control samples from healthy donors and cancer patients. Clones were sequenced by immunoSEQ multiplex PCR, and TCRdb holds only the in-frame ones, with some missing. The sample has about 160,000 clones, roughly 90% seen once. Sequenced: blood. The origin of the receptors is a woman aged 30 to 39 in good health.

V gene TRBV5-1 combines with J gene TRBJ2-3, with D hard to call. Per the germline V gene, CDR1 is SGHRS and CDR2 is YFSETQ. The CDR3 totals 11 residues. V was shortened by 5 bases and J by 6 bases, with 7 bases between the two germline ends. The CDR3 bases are TGCGCCAGCAGGATGGGGGATACGCAGTATTTT. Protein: CASRMGDTQYF.

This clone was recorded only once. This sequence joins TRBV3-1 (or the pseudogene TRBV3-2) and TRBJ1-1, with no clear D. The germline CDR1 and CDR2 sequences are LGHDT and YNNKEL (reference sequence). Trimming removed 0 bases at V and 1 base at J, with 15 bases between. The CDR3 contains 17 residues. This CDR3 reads CASSQDSRVGRNTEAFF. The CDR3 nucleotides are TGTGCCAGCAGCCAAGACTCGCGGGTGGGGAGGAACACTGAAGCTTTCTTT.

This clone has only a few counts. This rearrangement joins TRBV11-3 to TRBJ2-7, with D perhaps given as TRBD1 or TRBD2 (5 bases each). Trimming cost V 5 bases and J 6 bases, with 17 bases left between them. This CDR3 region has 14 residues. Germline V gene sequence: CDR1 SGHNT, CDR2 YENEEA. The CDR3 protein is CASSPGPPRVEQYF. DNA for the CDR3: TGTGCCAGCAGCCCAGGGCCCCCGCGGGTCGAGCAGTACTTC.

The DNA of the CDR3 is TGTGCCAGCAGGTTAGGCCGGACAGCGGGATACGAGCAGTACTTC. Its protein product is CASRLGRTAGYEQYF. V usage is TRBV6-5 and J usage is TRBJ2-7; the D gene is possibly TRBD2 (7 bases). V lost 6 bases and J lost 4, with 19 bases in between. This CDR3 region has 15 residues. Germline CDR1 MNHEY, CDR2 SVGAGI.

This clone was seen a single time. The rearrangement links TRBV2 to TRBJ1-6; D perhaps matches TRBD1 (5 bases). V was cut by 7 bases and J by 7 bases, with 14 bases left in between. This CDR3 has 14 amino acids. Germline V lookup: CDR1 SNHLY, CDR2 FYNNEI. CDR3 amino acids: CASTGAGRNSPLHF. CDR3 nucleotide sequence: TGTGCCAGCACGGGTGCAGGGAGGAATTCACCCCTCCACTTT.

CDR3 coding DNA: TGTGCCAGCAGCTCCCCTTGGATGGAGGATGGCTACACCTTC. This codes for CASSSPWMEDGYTF. The chain combines TRBV7-9 with TRBJ1-2, with no clear D. The CDR3 is 14 residues long. Germline CDR1 reads SEHNR; CDR2 reads FQNEAQ (reference sequence). Between the trimmed V and J ends, which lost 4 bases and 6 bases, there was a span of 15 bases.

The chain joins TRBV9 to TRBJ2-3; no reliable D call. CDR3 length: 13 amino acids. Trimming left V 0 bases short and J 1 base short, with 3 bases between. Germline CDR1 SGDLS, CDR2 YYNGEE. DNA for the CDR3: TGTGCCAGCAGCGTAGCTGGCACAGATACGCAGTATTTT. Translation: CASSVAGTDTQYF.

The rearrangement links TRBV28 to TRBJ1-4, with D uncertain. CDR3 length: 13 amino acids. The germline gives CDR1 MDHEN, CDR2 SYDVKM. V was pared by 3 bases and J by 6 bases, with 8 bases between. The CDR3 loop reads CASSLNMDEKLFF. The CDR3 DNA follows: TGTGCCAGCAGTTTGAACATGGATGAAAAACTGTTTTTT.